This T cell receptor beta chain is from a study of molecular identifiers for immune sequencing clone quantification. General study points: Single-cell amounts of spiked Jurkat TCR RNA were reportedly detectable among approximately 1 million naive cells. More than 97% of effector molecules, versus under 1% of naive-cell molecules, belonged to clones above 20 RNA copies.

In the sort, naive CD8 T cells were defined as CD8+CD4-CCR7+CD45RA+. One entry per CDR3 protein, called by TCRdb with MiXCR from the PCR reads. Found here are just under 650,000 distinct CDR3 sequences, 20% of them singletons; the top ten hold roughly 0.83%. The CDR3 is 13 amino acids. CDR1 is DFQATT and CDR2 is SNEGSKA in the germline V gene (reference sequence). The germline V and J ends were trimmed by 0 bases and 2 bases, with 7 bases remaining between them. This clonotype occurred many times. The target antigen is unknown. V is TRBV20-1 and J is TRBJ1-1; perhaps TRBD1 as D (5 bases). The clonotype comes from a human donor in good health. Some libraries in this study had Jurkat cell RNA spiked in. The sample comprised naive CD8+ T cells from blood, with Jurkat cell RNA spiked in. Subset meaning: FACS-sorted CD8+CD4-CCR7+CD45RA+ naive T cells. CDR3 nucleotides: TGCAGTGCTAGAGATCAGGGCAACACTGAAGCTTTCTTT. Protein sequence: CSARDQGNTEAFF.